This T cell receptor (beta chain) was identified during a study of shared clonotypes between healthy human individuals. CD4+ cell separation produced CD45RA+ naive and CD45RA-negative memory subsets. This clone was recorded only once. In the sorted-subset replicate PCRs, around 200 ng DNA, roughly 29,000 T cell genomes, was used. Only in-frame clones appear in the TCRdb table, and some are missing; sequencing was by immunoSEQ multiplex PCR. The sample lists hundreds of thousands of clones; around 97% were seen once. CDR3 length: 14 residues. CDR1 and CDR2 from the germline V gene are SGHRS and YFSETQ. The V end lost 4 bases, the J end lost 4 bases, and 15 bases lay between the germline ends.

This chain uses TRBV5-1 with TRBJ2-7; TRBD1 might be the D (6 bases). Sequencing used naive CD4+ T cells sorted from blood. Indicated subset: CD45RA+ positively selected. The receptor was isolated from a woman between 25 and 40 years old in good health. CDR3 sequence reads: CASSPSLQGYEQYF. In nucleotides, the CDR3 is TGCGCCAGCAGCCCGAGTTTACAGGGATACGAGCAGTACTTC.